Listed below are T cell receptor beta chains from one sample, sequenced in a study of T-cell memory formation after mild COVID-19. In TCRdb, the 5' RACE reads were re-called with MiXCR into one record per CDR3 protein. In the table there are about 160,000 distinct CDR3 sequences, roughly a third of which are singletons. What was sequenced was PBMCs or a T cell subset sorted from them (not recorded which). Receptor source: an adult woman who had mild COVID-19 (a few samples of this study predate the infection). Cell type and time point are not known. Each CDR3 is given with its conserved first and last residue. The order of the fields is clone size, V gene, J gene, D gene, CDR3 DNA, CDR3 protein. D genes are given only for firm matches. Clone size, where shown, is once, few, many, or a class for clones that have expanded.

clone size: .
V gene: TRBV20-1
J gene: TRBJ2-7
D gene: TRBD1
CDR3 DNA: TGCAGTGCACCACAGGGGGCTTCCTACGAGCAGTACTTC
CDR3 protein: CSAPQGASYEQYF

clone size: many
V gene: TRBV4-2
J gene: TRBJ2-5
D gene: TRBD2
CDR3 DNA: TGTGCCAGCAGCCAAGATTCGGCGGGAGGGCCAGAGACCCAGTACTTC
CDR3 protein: CASSQDSAGGPETQYF

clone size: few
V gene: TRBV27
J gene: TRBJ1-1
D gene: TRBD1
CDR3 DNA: TGTGCCAGCAGTCCCGCCCAACCTACAGGGGCGCGAGCTTTCTTT
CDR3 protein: CASSPAQPTGARAFF

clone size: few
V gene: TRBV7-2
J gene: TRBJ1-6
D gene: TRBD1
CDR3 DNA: TGTGCCAGCAGCGACACAGGGGGAGTTTCACCCCTCCACTTT
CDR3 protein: CASSDTGGVSPLHF

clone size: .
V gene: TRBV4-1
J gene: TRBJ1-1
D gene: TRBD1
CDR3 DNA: TGCGCCAGCAGCCAACCCACAGGGGACACTGAAGCTTTCTTT
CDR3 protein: CASSQPTGDTEAFF

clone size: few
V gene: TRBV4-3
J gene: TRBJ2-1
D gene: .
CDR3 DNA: TGCGCCAGCAGCCTGCAGGTGTACAATGAGCAGTTCTTC
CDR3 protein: CASSLQVYNEQFF

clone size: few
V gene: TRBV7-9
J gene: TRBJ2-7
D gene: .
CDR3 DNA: TGTGCCAGCAGACCCCTCCTTGAGGGCCCAGCGCTCGAGCAGTACTTC
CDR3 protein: CASRPLLEGPALEQYF

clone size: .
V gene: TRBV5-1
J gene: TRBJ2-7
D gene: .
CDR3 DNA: TGCGCCAGCAGCTTGGCCGGAGGACGGAGGGACGAGCAGTACTTC
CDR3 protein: CASSLAGGRRDEQYF

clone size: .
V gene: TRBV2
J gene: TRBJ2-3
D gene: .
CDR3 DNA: TGTGCCAGCAGTGAGCGCCTCACAGATACGCAGTATTTT
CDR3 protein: CASSERLTDTQYF

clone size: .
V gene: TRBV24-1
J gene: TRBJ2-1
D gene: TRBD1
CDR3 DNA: TGTGCCACCAGTGATCGGATTAGCAGGGGGCAGGCGAACAATGAGCAGTTCTTC
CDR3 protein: CATSDRISRGQANNEQFF

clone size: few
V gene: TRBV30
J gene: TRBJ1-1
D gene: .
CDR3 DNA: TGTGCCTGGAGTGAAGAGGGGCTCACTGAAGCTTTCTTT
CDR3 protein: CAWSEEGLTEAFF

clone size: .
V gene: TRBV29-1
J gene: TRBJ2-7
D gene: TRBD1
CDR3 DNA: TGCAGCGTTGGGGACAGGGGGCTCTACGAGCAGTACTTC
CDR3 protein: CSVGDRGLYEQYF

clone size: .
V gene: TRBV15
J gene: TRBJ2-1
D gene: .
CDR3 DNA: TGTGCCACCAGCCGGAGCGGGCCAGAAAACAATGAGCAGTTCTTC
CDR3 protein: CATSRSGPENNEQFF

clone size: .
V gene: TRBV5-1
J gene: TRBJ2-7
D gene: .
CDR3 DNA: TGCGCCAGCAGCTTTGGTGTGAACTCCTACGAGCAGTACTTC
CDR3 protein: CASSFGVNSYEQYF

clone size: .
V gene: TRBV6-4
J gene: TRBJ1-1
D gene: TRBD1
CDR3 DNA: TGTGCCAGCAGTGCTTCACAGGGGGACACTGAAGCTTTCTTT
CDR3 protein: CASSASQGDTEAFF

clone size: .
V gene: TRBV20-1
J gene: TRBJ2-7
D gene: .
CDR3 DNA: TGCAGTGCTAGAGTAGGGTACGAGCAGTACTTC
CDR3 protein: CSARVGYEQYF

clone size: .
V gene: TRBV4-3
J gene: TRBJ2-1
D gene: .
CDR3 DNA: TGCGCCAGCAGCCAAGATCCTTCTCGAATCTCTTACAATGAGCAGTTCTTC
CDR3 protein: CASSQDPSRISYNEQFF

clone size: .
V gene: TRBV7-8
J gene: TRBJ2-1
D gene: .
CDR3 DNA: TGTGCCAGCCGGAGCTTGGGTGACAATGAGCAGTTCTTC
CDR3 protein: CASRSLGDNEQFF

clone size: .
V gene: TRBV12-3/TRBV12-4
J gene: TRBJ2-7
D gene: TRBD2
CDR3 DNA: TGTGCCAGCAACCTAGCGGGAGGATCCTACGAGCAGTACTTC
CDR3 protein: CASNLAGGSYEQYF

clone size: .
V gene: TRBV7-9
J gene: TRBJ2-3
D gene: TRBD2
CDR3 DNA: TGTGCCAGCAGCGGAGCACCGACTAGCGGGAGTTCCACAGATACGCAGTATTTT
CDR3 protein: CASSGAPTSGSSTDTQYF

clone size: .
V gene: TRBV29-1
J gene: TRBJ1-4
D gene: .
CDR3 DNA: TGCAGCGTTCAAGGGGGAAATGAAAAACTGTTTTTT
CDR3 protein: CSVQGGNEKLFF

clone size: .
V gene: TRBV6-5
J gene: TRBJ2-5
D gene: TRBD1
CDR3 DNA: TGTGCCAGCAGTCAACTGGGGACAGGAAAACAAGAGACCCAGTACTTC
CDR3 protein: CASSQLGTGKQETQYF

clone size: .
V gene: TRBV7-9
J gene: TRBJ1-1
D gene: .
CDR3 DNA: TGTGCCAGCAGCTTAGTGGACGGGGAGAACACTGAAGCTTTCTTT
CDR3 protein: CASSLVDGENTEAFF

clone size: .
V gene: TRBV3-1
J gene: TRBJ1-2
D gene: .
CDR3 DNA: TGTGCCAGCAGCTTCGACGGAGGCTATGGCTACACCTTC
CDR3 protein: CASSFDGGYGYTF

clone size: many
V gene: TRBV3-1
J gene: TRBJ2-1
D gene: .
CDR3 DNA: TGTGCCAGCAGCCAAGAAGGACTATACAATGAGCAGTTCTTC
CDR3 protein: CASSQEGLYNEQFF

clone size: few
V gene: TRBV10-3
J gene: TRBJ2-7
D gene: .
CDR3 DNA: TGTGCCATCAGTATCCCGGAGGGTCTTGGCGAGCAGTACTTC
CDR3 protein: CAISIPEGLGEQYF

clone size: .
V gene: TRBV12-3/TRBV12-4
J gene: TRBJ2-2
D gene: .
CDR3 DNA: TGTGCCAGCTTACCGGGACTGAACACCGGGGAGCTGTTTTTT
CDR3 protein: CASLPGLNTGELFF

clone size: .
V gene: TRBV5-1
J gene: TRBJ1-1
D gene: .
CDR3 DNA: TGCGCCAGCAGCTTGGACCCATTGGGGGCCGTGAACACTGAAGCTTTCTTT
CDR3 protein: CASSLDPLGAVNTEAFF

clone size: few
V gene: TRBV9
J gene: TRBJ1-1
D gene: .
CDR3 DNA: TGTGCCAGCAGCGGACTACAGGGCACTGAAGCTTTCTTT
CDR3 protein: CASSGLQGTEAFF

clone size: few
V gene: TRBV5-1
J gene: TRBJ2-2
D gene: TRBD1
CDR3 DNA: TGCGCCAGCAGCTCCGACAGGGGGAACACCGGGGAGCTGTTTTTT
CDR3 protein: CASSSDRGNTGELFF

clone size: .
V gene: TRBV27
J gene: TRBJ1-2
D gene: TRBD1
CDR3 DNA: TGTGCCAGCAGCCTAACCGGGACAGGGGGCTGGTATGGCTACACCTTC
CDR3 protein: CASSLTGTGGWYGYTF

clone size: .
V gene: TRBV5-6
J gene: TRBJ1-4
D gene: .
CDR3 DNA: TGTGCCAGCACCCTGGGGGGAAAACTGTTTTTT
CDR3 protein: CASTLGGKLFF

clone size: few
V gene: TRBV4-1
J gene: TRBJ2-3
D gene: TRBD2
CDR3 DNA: TGCGCCAGCAGCCGGGGGGGGTACACAGATACGCAGTATTTT
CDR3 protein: CASSRGGYTDTQYF